This TCR beta chain comes out of a study of blood T cells in healthy people across ages. Trimming left V 0 bases short and J 5 bases short, with 11 bases between. Germline lookup yields CDR1 SGDLS and CDR2 YYNGEE. This CDR3 is 14 amino acids long. The use of a sample-barcoded 5' primer and a J-beta primer mix characterized a second PCR of about 6 to 12 cycles. Each CDR3 protein is one row after TCRdb ran MiXCR on the 5' RACE reads. The sample consists of about 640,000 distinct CDR3 sequences, 58% of them appearing once. The chain employs TRBV9 and TRBJ2-5; tentative D call: TRBD2 (6 bases). The TCR was taken from a man between 60 and 75 years old in good health. The sequenced sample consisted of blood. The DNA of the CDR3 is TGTGCCAGCAGCGTAGGGAGGGTCGGGGAGACCCAGTACTTC. Translation: CASSVGRVGETQYF.